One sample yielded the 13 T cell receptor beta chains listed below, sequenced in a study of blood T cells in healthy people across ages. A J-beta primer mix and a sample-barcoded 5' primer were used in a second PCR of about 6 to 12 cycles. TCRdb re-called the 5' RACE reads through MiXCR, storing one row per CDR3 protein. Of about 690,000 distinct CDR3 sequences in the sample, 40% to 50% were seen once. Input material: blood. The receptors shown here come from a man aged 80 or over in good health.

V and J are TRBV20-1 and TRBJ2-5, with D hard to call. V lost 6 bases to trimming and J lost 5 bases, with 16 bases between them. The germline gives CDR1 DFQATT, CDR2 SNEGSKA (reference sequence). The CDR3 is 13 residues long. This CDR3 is CSANRGLWETQYF. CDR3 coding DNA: TGCAGTGCCAACCGCGGCCTATGGGAGACCCAGTACTTC.

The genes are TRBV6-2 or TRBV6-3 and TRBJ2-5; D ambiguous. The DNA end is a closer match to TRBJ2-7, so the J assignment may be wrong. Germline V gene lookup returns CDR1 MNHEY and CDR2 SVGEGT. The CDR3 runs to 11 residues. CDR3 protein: CASGDVAEQYF. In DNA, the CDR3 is TGTGCCAGCGGAGATGTAGCCGAGCAGTACTTC.

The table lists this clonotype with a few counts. This CDR3 is CSVSHRGGTEAFF. The CDR3 bases are TGCAGCGTTTCCCACAGGGGTGGCACTGAAGCTTTCTTT. The chain uses TRBV29-1 and TRBJ1-1, with TRBD1 matching 7 bases. The CDR3 consists of 13 residues. Germline V gene data show CDR1 as SQVTM and CDR2 as ANQGSEA. V lost 5 bases, J lost 4 bases, and 7 bases stayed unmatched. The full variable domain, rest sourced from reference TRBV29-1 and TRBJ1-1, is SAVISQKPSRDICQRGTSLTIQCQVDSQVTMMFWYRQQPGQSLTLIATANQGSEATYESGFVIDKFPISRPNLTFSTLTVSNMSPEDSSIYLCSVSHRGGTEAFFGQGTRLTVV.

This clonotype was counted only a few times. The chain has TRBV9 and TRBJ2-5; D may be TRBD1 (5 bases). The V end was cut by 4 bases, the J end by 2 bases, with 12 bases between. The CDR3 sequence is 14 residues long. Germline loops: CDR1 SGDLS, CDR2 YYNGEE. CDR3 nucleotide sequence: TGTGCCAGCAGCAACGGACATTTACAAGAGACCCAGTACTTC. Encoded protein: CASSNGHLQETQYF. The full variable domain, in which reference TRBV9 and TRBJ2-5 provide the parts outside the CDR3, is DSGVTQTPKHLITATGQRVTLRCSPRSGDLSVYWYQQSLDQGLQFLIQYYNGEERAKGNILERFSAQQFPDLHSELNLSSLELGDSALYFCASSNGHLQETQYFGPGTRLLVL.

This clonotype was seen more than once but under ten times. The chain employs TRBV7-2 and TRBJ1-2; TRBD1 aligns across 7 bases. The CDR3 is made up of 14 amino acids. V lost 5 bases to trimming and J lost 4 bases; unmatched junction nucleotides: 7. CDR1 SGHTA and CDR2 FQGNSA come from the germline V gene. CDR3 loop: CASSTDRTLYGYTF. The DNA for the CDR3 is TGTGCCAGCAGCACGGACAGGACCCTCTATGGCTACACCTTC.

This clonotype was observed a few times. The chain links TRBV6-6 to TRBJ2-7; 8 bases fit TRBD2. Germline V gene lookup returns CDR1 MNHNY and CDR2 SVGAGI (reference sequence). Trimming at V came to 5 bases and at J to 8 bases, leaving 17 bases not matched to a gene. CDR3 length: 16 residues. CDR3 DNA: TGTGCCAGCAGTAGGGGAACCGGGACTAGGAGTGACAAGCAGTACTTC. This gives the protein CASSRGTGTRSDKQYF.

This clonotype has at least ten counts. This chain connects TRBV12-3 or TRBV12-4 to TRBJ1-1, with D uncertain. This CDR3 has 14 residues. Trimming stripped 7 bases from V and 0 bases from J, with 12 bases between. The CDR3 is CASTPRLMNTEAFF. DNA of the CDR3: TGTGCCAGCACCCCCCGGTTGATGAACACTGAAGCTTTCTTT.

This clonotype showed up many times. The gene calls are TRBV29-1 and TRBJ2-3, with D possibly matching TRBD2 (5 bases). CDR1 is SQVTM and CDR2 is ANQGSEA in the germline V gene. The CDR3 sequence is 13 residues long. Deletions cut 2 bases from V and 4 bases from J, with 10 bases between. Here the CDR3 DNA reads TGCAGCGTTGAAACTAGTTACGCAGATACGCAGTATTTT. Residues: CSVETSYADTQYF.

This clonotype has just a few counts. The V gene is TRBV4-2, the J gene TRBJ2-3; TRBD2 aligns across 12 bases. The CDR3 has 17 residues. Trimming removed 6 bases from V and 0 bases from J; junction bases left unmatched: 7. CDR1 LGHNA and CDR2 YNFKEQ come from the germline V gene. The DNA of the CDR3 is TGTGCCAGCAGTTTGACTAGCGGGGGAACTAGCACAGATACGCAGTATTTT. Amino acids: CASSLTSGGTSTDTQYF.

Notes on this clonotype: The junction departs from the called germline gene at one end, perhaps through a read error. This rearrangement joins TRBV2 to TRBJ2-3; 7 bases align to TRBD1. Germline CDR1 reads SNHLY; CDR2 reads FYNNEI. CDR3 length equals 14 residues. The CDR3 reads CASSAGQGTDTQYF. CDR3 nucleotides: TGCGCCAGCAGCGCCGGACAGGGCACAGATACGCAGTATTTT.

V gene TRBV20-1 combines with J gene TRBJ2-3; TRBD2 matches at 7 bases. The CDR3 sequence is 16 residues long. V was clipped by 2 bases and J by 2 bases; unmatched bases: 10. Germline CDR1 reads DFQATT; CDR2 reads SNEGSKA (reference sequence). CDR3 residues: CSARPPGGSITDTQYF. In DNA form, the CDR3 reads TGCAGTGCTAGACCCCCGGGCGGGAGCATCACAGATACGCAGTATTTT.

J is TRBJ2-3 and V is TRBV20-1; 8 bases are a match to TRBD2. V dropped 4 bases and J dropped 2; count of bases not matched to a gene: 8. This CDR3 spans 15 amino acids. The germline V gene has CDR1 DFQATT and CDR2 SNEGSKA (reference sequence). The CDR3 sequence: CSATGTRGDTDTQYF. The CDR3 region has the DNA TGCAGTGCTACCGGGACTAGGGGTGACACAGATACGCAGTATTTT.

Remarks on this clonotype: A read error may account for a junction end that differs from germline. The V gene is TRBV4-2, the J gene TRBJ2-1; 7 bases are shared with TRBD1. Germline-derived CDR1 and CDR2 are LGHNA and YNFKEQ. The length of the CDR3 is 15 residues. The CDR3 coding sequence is TGTGCCAGCAGCCTCGGGACAGTGAGCTACAATAAGCAGTTCTTC. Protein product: CASSLGTVSYNKQFF.